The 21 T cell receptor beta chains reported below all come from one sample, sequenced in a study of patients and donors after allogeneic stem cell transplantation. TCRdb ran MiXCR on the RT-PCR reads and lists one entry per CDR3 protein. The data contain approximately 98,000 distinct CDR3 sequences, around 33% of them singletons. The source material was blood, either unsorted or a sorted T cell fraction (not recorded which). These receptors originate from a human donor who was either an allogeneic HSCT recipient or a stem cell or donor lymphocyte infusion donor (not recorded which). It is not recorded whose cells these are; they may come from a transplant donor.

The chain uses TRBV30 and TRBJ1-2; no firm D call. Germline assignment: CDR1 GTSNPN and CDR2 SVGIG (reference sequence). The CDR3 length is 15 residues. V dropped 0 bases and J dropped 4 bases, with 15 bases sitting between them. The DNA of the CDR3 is TGTGCCTGGAGTGTATCTCCACCAGGAGGCTATGGCTACACCTTC. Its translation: CAWSVSPPGGYGYTF.

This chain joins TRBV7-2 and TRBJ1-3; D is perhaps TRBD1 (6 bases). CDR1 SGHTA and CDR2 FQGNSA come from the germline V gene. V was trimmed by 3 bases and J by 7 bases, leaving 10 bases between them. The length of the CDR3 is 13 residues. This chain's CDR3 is CASSLLGGNTIYF. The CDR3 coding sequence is TGTGCCAGCAGCTTGCTTGGGGGCAACACCATATATTTT.

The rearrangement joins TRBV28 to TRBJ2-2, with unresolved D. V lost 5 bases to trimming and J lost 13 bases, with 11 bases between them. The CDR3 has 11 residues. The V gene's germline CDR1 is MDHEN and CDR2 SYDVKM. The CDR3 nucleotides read TGTGCCAGCAGTATAGGACGAGGGCTGTTTTTT. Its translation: CASSIGRGLFF.

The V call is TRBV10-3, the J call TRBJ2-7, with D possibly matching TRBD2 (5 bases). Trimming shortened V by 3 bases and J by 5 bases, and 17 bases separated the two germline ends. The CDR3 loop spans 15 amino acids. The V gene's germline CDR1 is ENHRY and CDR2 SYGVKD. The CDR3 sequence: CAISDTSTGNHEQYF. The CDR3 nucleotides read TGTGCCATCAGTGATACCTCCACGGGGAACCACGAGCAGTACTTC.

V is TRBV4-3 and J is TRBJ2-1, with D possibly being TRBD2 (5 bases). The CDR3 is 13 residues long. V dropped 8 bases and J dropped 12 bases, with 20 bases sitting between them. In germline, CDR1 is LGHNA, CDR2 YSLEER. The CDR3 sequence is CASAQKAVHPQFF. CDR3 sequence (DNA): TGCGCCAGCGCCCAGAAAGCGGTCCACCCGCAGTTCTTC.

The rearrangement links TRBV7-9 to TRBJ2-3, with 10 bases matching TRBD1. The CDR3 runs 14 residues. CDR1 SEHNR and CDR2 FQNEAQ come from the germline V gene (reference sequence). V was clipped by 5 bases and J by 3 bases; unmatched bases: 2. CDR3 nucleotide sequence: TGTGCCAGCAGCCGGGGACAGGGGACAGATACGCAGTATTTT. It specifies CASSRGQGTDTQYF.

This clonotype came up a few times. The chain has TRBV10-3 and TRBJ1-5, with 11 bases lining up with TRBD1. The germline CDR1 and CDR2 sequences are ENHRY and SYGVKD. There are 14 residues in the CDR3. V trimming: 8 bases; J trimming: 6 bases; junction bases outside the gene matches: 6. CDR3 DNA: TGTGCCATCTCGGACAGGGGGCGAGGTCAGCCCCAGCATTTT. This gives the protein CAISDRGRGQPQHF.

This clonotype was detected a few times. The CDR3 region is CASSLGTNQPQHF. The CDR3 DNA sequence: TGTGCCAGCAGTTTGGGGACTAATCAGCCCCAGCATTTT. The chain has TRBV12-3 or TRBV12-4 and TRBJ1-5, with D tentatively TRBD1 (5 bases). With 3 bases removed from V and 4 bases from J, the gap between germline ends came to 7 bases. The CDR3 covers 13 residues.

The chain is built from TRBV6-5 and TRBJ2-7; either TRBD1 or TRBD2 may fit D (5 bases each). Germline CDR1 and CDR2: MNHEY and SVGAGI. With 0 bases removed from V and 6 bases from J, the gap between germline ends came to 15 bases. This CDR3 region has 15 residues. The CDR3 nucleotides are TGTGCCAGCAGTTACTCGAGAGGGGTTTACTCCGAGCAGTACTTC. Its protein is CASSYSRGVYSEQYF.

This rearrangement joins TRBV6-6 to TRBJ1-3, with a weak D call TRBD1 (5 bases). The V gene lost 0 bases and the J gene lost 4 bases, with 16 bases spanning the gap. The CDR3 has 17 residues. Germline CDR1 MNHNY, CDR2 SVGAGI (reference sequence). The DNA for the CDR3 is TGTGCCAGCAGTTACTCGATGGCAGGGACTTACGGAAACACCATATATTTT. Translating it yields CASSYSMAGTYGNTIYF.

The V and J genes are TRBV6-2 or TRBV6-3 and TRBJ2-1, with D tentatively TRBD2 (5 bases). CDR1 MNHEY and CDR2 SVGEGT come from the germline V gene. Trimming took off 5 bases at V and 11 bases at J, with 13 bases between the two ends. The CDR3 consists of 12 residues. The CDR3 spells CASSKRTGQQFF. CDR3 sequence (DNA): TGTGCCAGCAGTAAGCGGACTGGCCAGCAGTTCTTC.

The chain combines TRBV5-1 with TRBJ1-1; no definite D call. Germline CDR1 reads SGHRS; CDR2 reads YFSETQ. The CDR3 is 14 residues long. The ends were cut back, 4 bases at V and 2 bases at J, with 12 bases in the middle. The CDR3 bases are TGCGCCAGCAGCCCTGGGAGACCTAACACTGAAGCTTTCTTT. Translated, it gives CASSPGRPNTEAFF.

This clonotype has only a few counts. In nucleotides, the CDR3 is TGTGCCAGCAGCCCCTACTCCTACACTGAAGCTTTCTTT. It codes for CASSPYSYTEAFF. The genes are TRBV7-2 and TRBJ1-1; D not certain. Between the trimmed V and J ends, which lost 5 bases and 3 bases, there was a span of 10 bases. Germline V lookup: CDR1 SGHTA, CDR2 FQGNSA. The CDR3 has 13 amino acids.

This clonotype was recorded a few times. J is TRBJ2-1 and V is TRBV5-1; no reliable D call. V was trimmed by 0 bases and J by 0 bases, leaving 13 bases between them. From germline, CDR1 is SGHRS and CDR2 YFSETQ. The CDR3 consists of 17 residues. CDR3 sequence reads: CASSLASRVSSYNEQFF. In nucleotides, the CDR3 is TGCGCCAGCAGCTTGGCGTCAAGAGTCAGCTCCTACAATGAGCAGTTCTTC.

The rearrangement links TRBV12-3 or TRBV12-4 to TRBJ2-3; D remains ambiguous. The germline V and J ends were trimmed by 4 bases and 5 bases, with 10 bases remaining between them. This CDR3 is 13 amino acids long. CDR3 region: CASSSYGVDTQYF. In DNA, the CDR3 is TGTGCCAGCAGTTCCTATGGGGTAGATACGCAGTATTTT.

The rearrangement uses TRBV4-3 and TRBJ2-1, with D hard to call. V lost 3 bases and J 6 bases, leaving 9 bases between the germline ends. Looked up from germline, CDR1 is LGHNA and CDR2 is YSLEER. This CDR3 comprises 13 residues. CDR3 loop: CASSQRHTNEQFF. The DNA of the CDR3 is TGCGCCAGCAGCCAGAGACATACCAATGAGCAGTTCTTC.

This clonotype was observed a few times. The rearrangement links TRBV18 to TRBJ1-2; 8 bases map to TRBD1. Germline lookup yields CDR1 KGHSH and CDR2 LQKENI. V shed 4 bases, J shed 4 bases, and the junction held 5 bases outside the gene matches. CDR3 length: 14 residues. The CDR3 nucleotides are TGTGCCAGCTCACGGGGACAGGAGACCTATGGCTACACCTTC. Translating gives CASSRGQETYGYTF.

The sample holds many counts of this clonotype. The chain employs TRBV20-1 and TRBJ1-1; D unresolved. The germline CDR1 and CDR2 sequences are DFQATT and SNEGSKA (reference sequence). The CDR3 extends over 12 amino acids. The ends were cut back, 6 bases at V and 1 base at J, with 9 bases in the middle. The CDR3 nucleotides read TGCAGTGCCCGAGCCCCGAACACTGAAGCTTTCTTT. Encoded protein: CSARAPNTEAFF.

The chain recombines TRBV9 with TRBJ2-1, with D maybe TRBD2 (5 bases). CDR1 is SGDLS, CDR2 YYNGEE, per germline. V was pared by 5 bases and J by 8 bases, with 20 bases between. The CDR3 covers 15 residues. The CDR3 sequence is CASSERGLSGYEQFF. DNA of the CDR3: TGTGCCAGCAGTGAGCGAGGGCTATCTGGTTATGAGCAGTTCTTC.

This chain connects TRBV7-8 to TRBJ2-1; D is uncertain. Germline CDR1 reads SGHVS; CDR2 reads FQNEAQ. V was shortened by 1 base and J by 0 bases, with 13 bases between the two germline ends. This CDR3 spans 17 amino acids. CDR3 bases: TGTGCCAGCAGCTTAGAATCCGCGATTGTCTCCTACAATGAGCAGTTCTTC. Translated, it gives CASSLESAIVSYNEQFF. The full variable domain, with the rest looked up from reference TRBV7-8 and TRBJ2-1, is GAGVSQSPRYKVAKRGQDVALRCDPISGHVSLFWYQQALGQGPEFLTYFQNEAQLDKSGLPSDRFFAERPEGSVSTLKIQRTQQEDSAVYLCASSLESAIVSYNEQFFGPGTRLTVL.

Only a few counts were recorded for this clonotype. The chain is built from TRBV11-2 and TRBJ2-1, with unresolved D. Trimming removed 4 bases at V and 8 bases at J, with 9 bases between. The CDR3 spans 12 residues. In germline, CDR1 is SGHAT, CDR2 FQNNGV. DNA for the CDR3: TGTGCCAGCAGCTACGGCGGAGATGAGCAGTTCTTC. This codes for CASSYGGDEQFF.